The 23 T cell receptor beta chains reported below all come from one sample, sequenced in a study of T-cell memory formation after mild COVID-19. Using its own MiXCR run on the 5' RACE reads, TCRdb lists one record per CDR3 protein. The repertoire holds about 180,000 distinct CDR3 sequences, with around 18% as singletons. The sequenced material came from PBMCs or a T cell subset sorted from them (not recorded which). Source of these receptors: a man aged 18 to 29 who had mild COVID-19 (a few samples of this study predate the infection). Cell type and time point are not known.

V and J are TRBV6-5 and TRBJ1-2; no definite D call. From germline, CDR1 is MNHEY and CDR2 SVGAGI. V lost 2 bases and J 6 bases, leaving 16 bases between the germline ends. The CDR3 contains 15 residues. The CDR3 nucleotides read TGTGCCAGCAGTTACGATAAGACCGACCGGAATGGCTACACCTTC. Encoded protein: CASSYDKTDRNGYTF.

The chain links TRBV6-5 to TRBJ2-3; D may be TRBD2 (5 bases). From germline, CDR1 is MNHEY and CDR2 SVGAGI. There are 12 residues in the CDR3. Trimming took off 2 bases at V and 7 bases at J, with 7 bases between the two ends. The CDR3 region has the DNA TGTGCCAGCAGTTACGGCGGGTATACGCAGTATTTT. This gives the protein CASSYGGYTQYF.

V is TRBV20-1 and J is TRBJ2-6; TRBD1 or TRBD2 may be the D gene (6 bases each). CDR3 length: 15 residues. Per germline, CDR1 DFQATT and CDR2 SNEGSKA (reference sequence). The germline V and J ends were trimmed by 2 bases and 1 base, with 9 bases remaining between them. Written as DNA, the CDR3 is TGCAGTGCTAGATCGGGGGCTTCTGGGGCCAACGTCCTGACTTTC. As protein: CSARSGASGANVLTF.

This clonotype was counted at least ten times. The chain couples TRBV19 to TRBJ2-3; no clear D. From germline, CDR1 is LNHDA and CDR2 SQIVND (reference sequence). Trimming removed 4 bases from V and 6 bases from J, with 5 bases in between. This CDR3 spans 11 amino acids. The CDR3 DNA reads TGTGCCAGTAGTACCCGGGATACGCAGTATTTT. This sequence encodes CASSTRDTQYF.

V is TRBV20-1 and J is TRBJ1-5, with a possible D match to TRBD1 (6 bases). The CDR3 runs to 15 residues. From germline, CDR1 is DFQATT and CDR2 SNEGSKA (reference sequence). V was shortened by 0 bases and J by 2 bases, with 11 bases between the two germline ends. The CDR3 region is CSARDSQGRNQPQHF. The CDR3 DNA reads TGCAGTGCTAGAGATAGTCAGGGGCGCAATCAGCCCCAGCATTTT.

The V call is TRBV5-1, the J call TRBJ1-3, with D perhaps TRBD1 (6 bases). There are 17 residues in the CDR3. V dropped 0 bases and J dropped 0 bases, with 13 bases sitting between them. Per germline, CDR1 SGHRS and CDR2 YFSETQ. CDR3 DNA sequence: TGCGCCAGCAGCTTGGCCGGTCGAGGGGGCTCTGGAAACACCATATATTTT. Translating gives CASSLAGRGGSGNTIYF.

This clonotype was counted only a few times. This sequence joins TRBV11-2 and TRBJ1-1, with D uncertain. CDR1 and CDR2 (germline): SGHAT, FQNNGV. The CDR3 runs 13 residues. V gave up 3 bases and J gave up 3 bases, with 8 bases separating them. DNA of the CDR3: TGTGCCAGCAGCTTCTTGTCTGACACTGAAGCTTTCTTT. Encoded protein: CASSFLSDTEAFF.

The chain is built from TRBV9 and TRBJ1-1; perhaps TRBD1 as D (5 bases). The CDR3 sequence is 14 residues long. CDR1 is SGDLS, CDR2 YYNGEE, per germline. The germline V and J ends were trimmed by 0 bases and 4 bases, with 10 bases remaining between them. As DNA, the CDR3 is TGTGCCAGCAGCGTAGAGGGGTGGAGCACTGAAGCTTTCTTT. Translated: CASSVEGWSTEAFF.

This clonotype has more than one count but fewer than ten. The chain combines TRBV6-5 with TRBJ1-2; D gene unclear. The CDR3 loop spans 12 amino acids. The V end was cut by 7 bases, the J end by 2 bases, with 8 bases between. In germline, CDR1 is MNHEY, CDR2 SVGAGI. The CDR3 reads CASKRFNYGYTF. CDR3 nucleotides: TGTGCCAGCAAGCGGTTCAACTATGGCTACACCTTC.

The table lists this clonotype with a few counts. The V call is TRBV3-1, the J call TRBJ1-2; D unresolved. Germline V gives CDR1 LGHDT, CDR2 YNNKEL (reference sequence). The CDR3 is 12 residues long. Trimming removed 3 bases at V and 8 bases at J, with 10 bases between. DNA of the CDR3: TGTGCCAGCAGCCAGTCGGGGAGGGGCTACACCTTC. It specifies CASSQSGRGYTF.

This clonotype was counted only a few times. The J gene is TRBJ2-7, the V gene TRBV30, with D possibly TRBD1 on 6 matching bases. This CDR3 region has 12 residues. CDR1 GTSNPN and CDR2 SVGIG come from the germline V gene (reference sequence). Trimming cost V 2 bases and J 4 bases, with 9 bases left between them. CDR3 amino acids: CAWSPDRYEQYF. DNA for the CDR3: TGTGCCTGGAGTCCGGACAGATACGAGCAGTACTTC.

The rearrangement joins TRBV9 to TRBJ2-1; no clear D. V was pared by 0 bases and J by 4 bases, with 5 bases between. The germline CDR1 and CDR2 sequences are SGDLS and YYNGEE. This CDR3 region has 13 residues. The CDR3 spells CASSVAQYNEQFF. The DNA of the CDR3 is TGTGCCAGCAGCGTAGCCCAGTACAATGAGCAGTTCTTC.

This CDR3 reads CSAMTAALETQYF. In DNA, the CDR3 is TGCAGTGCTATGACAGCTGCCTTAGAGACCCAGTACTTC. V gene TRBV20-1 combines with J gene TRBJ2-5; possible D gene TRBD1, 5 bases. Germline V gene lookup returns CDR1 DFQATT and CDR2 SNEGSKA (reference sequence). Trimming removed 4 bases from V and 4 bases from J, with 13 bases in between. The CDR3 spans 13 residues.

The V and J genes are TRBV29-1 and TRBJ1-5; 8 bases align to TRBD1. Per germline, CDR1 SQVTM and CDR2 ANQGSEA. V shed 4 bases and J 7 bases; nucleotides not matched to a gene: 9. CDR3 length equals 14 residues. CDR3 sequence reads: CSVVWQGAEQPQHF. DNA of the CDR3: TGCAGCGTTGTGTGGCAGGGGGCTGAGCAGCCCCAGCATTTT. The complete variable domain, with remaining parts taken from reference TRBV29-1 and TRBJ1-5, reads SAVISQKPSRDICQRGTSLTIQCQVDSQVTMMFWYRQQPGQSLTLIATANQGSEATYESGFVIDKFPISRPNLTFSTLTVSNMSPEDSSIYLCSVVWQGAEQPQHFGDGTRLSIL.

This clonotype was seen a handful of times. The chain employs TRBV6-2 or TRBV6-3 and TRBJ1-6; no definite D call. The V and J ends lost 0 bases and 15 bases respectively, with 15 bases between them. CDR3 length: 14 residues. Per germline, CDR1 MNHEY and CDR2 SVGEGT. In DNA form, the CDR3 reads TGTGCCAGCAGTTACTCCATTGACTGGATCCTCCTCCACTTT. Translation gives CASSYSIDWILLHF.

The chain links TRBV5-1 to TRBJ2-5; the match to TRBD2 covers 11 bases. Germline-derived CDR1 and CDR2 are SGHRS and YFSETQ. The CDR3 sequence is 15 residues long. Trimming at V came to 4 bases and at J to 5 bases, leaving 7 bases not matched to a gene. The CDR3 sequence: CASSPGLAVGETQYF. CDR3 DNA sequence: TGCGCCAGCAGCCCGGGACTAGCGGTGGGGGAGACCCAGTACTTC.

In its sample, this clonotype was seen a few times. This chain uses TRBV4-3 with TRBJ2-4, with no clear D. V was trimmed by 5 bases and J by 0 bases, leaving 20 bases between them. From germline, CDR1 is LGHNA and CDR2 YSLEER. The CDR3 extends over 18 amino acids. The chain's CDR3 is CASSDHSRVKGAKNIQYF. DNA of the CDR3: TGCGCCAGCAGCGATCACTCCAGAGTCAAGGGAGCCAAAAACATTCAGTACTTC.

This clonotype was counted only a few times. The genes are TRBV9 and TRBJ2-5; TRBD2 matches at 10 bases. Trimming at V came to 4 bases and at J to 5 bases, leaving 14 bases not matched to a gene. Germline V gives CDR1 SGDLS, CDR2 YYNGEE. CDR3 size: 17 residues. CDR3 coding DNA: TGTGCCAGCAGCCCCGGTGGAACTAGCGGGGTCGGGGAGACCCAGTACTTC. Its translation is CASSPGGTSGVGETQYF. Together with reference TRBV9 and TRBJ2-5, the CDR3 gives the full variable domain: DSGVTQTPKHLITATGQRVTLRCSPRSGDLSVYWYQQSLDQGLQFLIQYYNGEERAKGNILERFSAQQFPDLHSELNLSSLELGDSALYFCASSPGGTSGVGETQYFGPGTRLLVL.

The V call is TRBV5-1, the J call TRBJ1-4; D unresolved. Germline lookup yields CDR1 SGHRS and CDR2 YFSETQ. V lost 4 bases and J 5 bases, leaving 9 bases between the germline ends. The CDR3 covers 13 residues. DNA for the CDR3: TGCGCCAGCAGCGGTACAGACAATGAAAAACTGTTTTTT. Its protein is CASSGTDNEKLFF.

This clonotype was recorded a few times. This chain joins TRBV4-1 and TRBJ1-1; D ambiguous. V was clipped by 0 bases and J by 7 bases, with 9 bases between them. This CDR3 comprises 13 residues. Germline V lookup: CDR1 MGHRA, CDR2 YSYEKL. The CDR3 protein is CASSQDGSGEAFF. CDR3 nucleotides: TGCGCCAGCAGCCAAGATGGGTCGGGTGAAGCTTTCTTT.

The chain carries TRBV5-1 and TRBJ1-3; 7 positions match TRBD1. Germline V gene data show CDR1 as SGHRS and CDR2 as YFSETQ. The CDR3 totals 14 residues. The ends lost 4 bases at V and 7 bases at J; junction bases unmatched: 8. Here the CDR3 DNA reads TGCGCCAGCAGCGCTCCGGGACAGCCGAACACCATATATTTT. Translating it yields CASSAPGQPNTIYF.

This clonotype was recorded once. The V gene is TRBV12-5, the J gene TRBJ1-6, with TRBD1 matching 7 bases. Germline loops: CDR1 LGHNT, CDR2 FRNRAP. This CDR3 region has 15 residues. Trimming cost V 4 bases and J 8 bases; bases outside gene matches: 8. This chain's CDR3 is CASGSLTGAHSPLHF. DNA of the CDR3: TGTGCTAGTGGTTCCCTCACAGGGGCGCATTCACCCCTCCACTTT.

The rearrangement links TRBV5-4 to TRBJ1-6; no reliable D call. The CDR3 contains 12 residues. With 4 bases removed from V and 8 bases from J, the gap between germline ends came to 7 bases. Germline V CDR1 and CDR2: SGHNT, YYREEE (reference sequence). The CDR3 here is CASSRAYSPLHF. Here the CDR3 DNA reads TGTGCCAGCAGCAGGGCGTATTCACCCCTCCACTTT.